This TCR beta chain was identified during a study of early T cells in non-severe SARS-CoV-2 infection. Study-wide background: Investigators sequenced bulk RNA drawn from unsorted whole blood, and chains remained unpaired.

This clonotype occurred many times. CDR3 length: 13 amino acids. With 5 bases removed from V and 5 bases from J, the gap between germline ends came to 12 bases. CDR1 is SQVTM and CDR2 is ANQGSEA in the germline V gene. Individually, cDNA molecules had unique molecular identifiers attached to them. TCRdb recomputed calls from the 5' RACE reads with MiXCR, one row per CDR3 protein. The sample includes tens of thousands of distinct CDR3 sequences, around 13% of them seen just once. J is TRBJ1-4 and V is TRBV29-1; tentatively, D is TRBD1 (5 bases). The specimen was whole blood. The source of this sequence is an adult who was a healthcare worker with PCR-confirmed SARS-CoV-2 infection or an uninfected control (not recorded which). DNA for the CDR3: TGCAGCGTTAGGGGCAGGGCGAATGAAAAACTGTTTTTT. Encoded protein: CSVRGRANEKLFF.